This T cell receptor beta chain was captured by sequencing in a study of shared clonotypes between healthy human individuals. Notes on the study in general: Inspection by rarefaction showed sorted-subset sequencing to be incomplete despite large depth.

CDR1 and CDR2 (germline): MRHNA, SNTAGT. There are 14 residues in the CDR3. Trimming took off 6 bases at V and 0 bases at J, with 11 bases between the two ends. As for this clone: Its target is not known.

Using immunoSEQ multiplex PCR, the repertoire was profiled, and TCRdb retains in-frame clones only, with some absent. The sample has some 2,000,000 clones, about 95% seen once; the top ten hold about 0.13%. It was into CD45RA+ naive and CD45RA-negative memory subsets that the CD4+ cells were split. The sequencing input was naive CD4+ T cells sorted from blood. Subset in this sample: CD45RA+ positively selected. The chain uses TRBV6-4 and TRBJ1-1; possibly TRBD1 for D (5 bases). This clonotype was obtained from a man aged 18 to 29 in good health. The CDR3 sequence: CASRRQSMNTEAFF. CDR3 nucleotide sequence: TGTGCCAGCAGAAGACAGAGCATGAACACTGAAGCTTTCTTT.